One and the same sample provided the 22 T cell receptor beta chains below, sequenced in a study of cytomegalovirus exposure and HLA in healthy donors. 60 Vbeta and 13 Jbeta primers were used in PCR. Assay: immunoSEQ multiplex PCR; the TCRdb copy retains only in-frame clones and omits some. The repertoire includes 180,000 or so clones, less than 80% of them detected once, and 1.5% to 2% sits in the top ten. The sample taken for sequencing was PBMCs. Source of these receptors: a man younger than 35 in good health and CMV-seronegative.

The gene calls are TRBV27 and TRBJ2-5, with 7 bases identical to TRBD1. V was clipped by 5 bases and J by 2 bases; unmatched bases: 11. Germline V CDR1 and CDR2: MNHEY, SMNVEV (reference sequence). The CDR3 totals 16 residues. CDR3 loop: CASSQTQGQRQETQYF. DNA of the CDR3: TGTGCCAGCAGTCAAACCCAGGGACAGCGACAAGAGACCCAGTACTTC.

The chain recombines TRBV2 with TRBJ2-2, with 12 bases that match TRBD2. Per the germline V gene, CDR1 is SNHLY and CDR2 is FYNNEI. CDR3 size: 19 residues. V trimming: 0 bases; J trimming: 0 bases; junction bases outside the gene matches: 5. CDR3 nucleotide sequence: TGTGCCAGCAGTGAAGCCAACCGACTAGCGGGAGCGAACACCGGGGAGCTGTTTTTT. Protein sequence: CASSEANRLAGANTGELFF.

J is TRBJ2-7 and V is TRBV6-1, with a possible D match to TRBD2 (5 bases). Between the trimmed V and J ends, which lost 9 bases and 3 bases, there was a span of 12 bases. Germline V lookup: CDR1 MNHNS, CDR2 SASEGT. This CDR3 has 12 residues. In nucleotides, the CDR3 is TGTGCCAGTGTTGGGGAGATCTACGAGCAGTACTTC. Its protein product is CASVGEIYEQYF.

The CDR3 coding sequence is TGCGCCAGCAGCCAAGAGGTGATAGCGGGGGGGCGGGGGACCCAGTACTTC. Residues: CASSQEVIAGGRGTQYF. The chain has TRBV4-1 and TRBJ2-5; 11 bases fit TRBD2. Per the germline V gene, CDR1 is MGHRA and CDR2 is YSYEKL. The CDR3 sequence is 17 residues long. J was trimmed by 7 bases and V by 0 bases; bases with no gene match: 10.

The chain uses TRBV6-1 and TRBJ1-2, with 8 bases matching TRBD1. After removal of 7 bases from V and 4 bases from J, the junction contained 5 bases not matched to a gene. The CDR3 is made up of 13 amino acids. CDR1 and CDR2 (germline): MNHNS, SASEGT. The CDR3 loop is CASTVGQGYGYTF. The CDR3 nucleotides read TGTGCCAGCACTGTAGGACAGGGCTATGGCTACACCTTC.

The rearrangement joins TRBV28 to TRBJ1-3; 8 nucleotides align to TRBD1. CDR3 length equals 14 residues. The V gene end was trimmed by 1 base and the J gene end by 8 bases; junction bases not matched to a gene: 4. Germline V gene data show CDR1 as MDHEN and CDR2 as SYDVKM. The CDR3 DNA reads TGTGCCAGCAGTTTATTGCAGGGGGCTCACACCATATATTTT. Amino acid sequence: CASSLLQGAHTIYF.

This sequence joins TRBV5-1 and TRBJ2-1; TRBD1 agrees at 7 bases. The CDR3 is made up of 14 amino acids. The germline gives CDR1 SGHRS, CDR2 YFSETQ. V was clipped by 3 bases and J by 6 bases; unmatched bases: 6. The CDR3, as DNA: TGCGCCAGCAGCTCAGGACAGGTAGGCAATGAGCAGTTCTTC. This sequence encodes CASSSGQVGNEQFF.

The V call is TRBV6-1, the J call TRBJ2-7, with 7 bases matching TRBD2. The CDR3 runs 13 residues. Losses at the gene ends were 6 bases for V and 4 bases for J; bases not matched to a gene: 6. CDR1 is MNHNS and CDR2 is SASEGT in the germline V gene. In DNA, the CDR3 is TGTGCCAGCAGGGCCGGGACTACATACGAGCAGTACTTC. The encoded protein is CASRAGTTYEQYF.

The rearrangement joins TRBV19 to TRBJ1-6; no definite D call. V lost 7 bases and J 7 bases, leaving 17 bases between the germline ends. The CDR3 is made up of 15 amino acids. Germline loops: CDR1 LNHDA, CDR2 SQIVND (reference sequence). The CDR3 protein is CASKEVRRGNSPLHF. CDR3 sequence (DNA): TGTGCCAGTAAAGAGGTCCGCCGAGGGAATTCACCCCTCCACTTT.

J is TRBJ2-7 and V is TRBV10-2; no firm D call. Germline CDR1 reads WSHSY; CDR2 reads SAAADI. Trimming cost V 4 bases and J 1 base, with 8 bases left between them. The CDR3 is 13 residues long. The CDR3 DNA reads TGCGCCAGCAGTGCAGTTTCATCCTACGAGCAGTACTTC. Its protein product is CASSAVSSYEQYF.

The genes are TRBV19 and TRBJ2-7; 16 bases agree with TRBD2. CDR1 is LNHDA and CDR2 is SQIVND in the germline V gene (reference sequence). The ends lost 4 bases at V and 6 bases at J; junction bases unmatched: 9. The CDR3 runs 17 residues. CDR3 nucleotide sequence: TGTGCCAGTAGTAAACCGGGACTAGCGGGGGGGCATTCCGAGCAGTACTTC. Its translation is CASSKPGLAGGHSEQYF.

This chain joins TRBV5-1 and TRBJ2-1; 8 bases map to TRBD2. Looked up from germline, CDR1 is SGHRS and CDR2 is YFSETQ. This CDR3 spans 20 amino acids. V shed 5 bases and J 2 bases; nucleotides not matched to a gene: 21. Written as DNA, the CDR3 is TGCGCCAGCAGTCCTGTGGTGGATAGCGGGGCCTCGGGAACCTACAATGAGCAGTTCTTC. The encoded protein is CASSPVVDSGASGTYNEQFF.

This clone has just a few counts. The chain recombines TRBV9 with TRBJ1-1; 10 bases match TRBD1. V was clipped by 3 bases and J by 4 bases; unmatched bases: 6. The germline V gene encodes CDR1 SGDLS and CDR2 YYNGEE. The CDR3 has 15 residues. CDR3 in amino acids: CASSGDRGRSTEAFF. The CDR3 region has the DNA TGTGCCAGCAGCGGCGACAGGGGGCGGAGCACTGAAGCTTTCTTT.

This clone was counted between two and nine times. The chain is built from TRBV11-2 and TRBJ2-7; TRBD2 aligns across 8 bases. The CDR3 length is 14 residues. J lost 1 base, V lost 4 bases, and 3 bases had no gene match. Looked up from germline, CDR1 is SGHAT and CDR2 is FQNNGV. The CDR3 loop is CASSSSSGSYEQYF. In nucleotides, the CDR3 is TGTGCCAGCAGCTCGTCTAGCGGGTCCTACGAGCAGTACTTC.

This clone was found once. The CDR3 DNA reads TGTGCCAGCAGTTCTACAGGGTACACTGAAGCTTTCTTT. Translated: CASSSTGYTEAFF. The chain has TRBV6-1 and TRBJ1-1; TRBD1 is a possible D gene (6 bases). Germline CDR1 MNHNS, CDR2 SASEGT. Deletions cut 5 bases from V and 3 bases from J, with 10 bases between. The CDR3 is 13 residues long.

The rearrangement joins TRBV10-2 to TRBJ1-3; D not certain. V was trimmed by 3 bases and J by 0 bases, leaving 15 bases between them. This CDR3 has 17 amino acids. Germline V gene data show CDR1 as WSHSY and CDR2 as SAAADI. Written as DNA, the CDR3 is TGCGCCAGCAGTGACGGGTTAGCCGTATTCTCTGGAAACACCATATATTTT. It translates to CASSDGLAVFSGNTIYF.

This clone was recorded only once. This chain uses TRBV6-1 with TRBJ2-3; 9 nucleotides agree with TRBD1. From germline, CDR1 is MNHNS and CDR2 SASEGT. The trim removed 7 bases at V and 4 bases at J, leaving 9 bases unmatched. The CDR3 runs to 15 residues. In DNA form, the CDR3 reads TGTGCCAGCACCTGGGACAGGGTGGATTCAGATACGCAGTATTTT. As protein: CASTWDRVDSDTQYF.

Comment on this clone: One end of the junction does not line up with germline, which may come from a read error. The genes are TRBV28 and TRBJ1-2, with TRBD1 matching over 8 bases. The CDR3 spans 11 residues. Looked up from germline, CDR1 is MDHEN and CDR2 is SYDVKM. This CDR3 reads CATTGGDGHTF. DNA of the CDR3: TGTGCCACCACAGGGGGGGATGGCCACACCTTC.

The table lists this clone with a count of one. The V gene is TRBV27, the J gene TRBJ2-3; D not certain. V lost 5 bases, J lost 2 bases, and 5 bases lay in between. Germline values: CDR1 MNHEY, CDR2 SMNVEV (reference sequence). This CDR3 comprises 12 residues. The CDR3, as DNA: TGTGCCAGCAGTCCCTTCACAGATACGCAGTATTTT. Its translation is CASSPFTDTQYF.

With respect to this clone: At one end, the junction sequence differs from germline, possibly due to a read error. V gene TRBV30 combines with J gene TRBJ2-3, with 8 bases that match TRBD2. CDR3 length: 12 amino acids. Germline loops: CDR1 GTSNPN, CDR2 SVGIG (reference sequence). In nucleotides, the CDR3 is TGTGCCCTGAGCGGGAGCAGAGATACGCAGTATTTT. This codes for CALSGSRDTQYF.

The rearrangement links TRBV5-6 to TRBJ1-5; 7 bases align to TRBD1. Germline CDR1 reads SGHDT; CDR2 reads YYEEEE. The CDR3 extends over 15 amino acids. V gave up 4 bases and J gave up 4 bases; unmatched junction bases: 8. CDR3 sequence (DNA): TGTGCCAGCAGCGACTCCGGGACAGTTAATCAGCCCCAGCATTTT. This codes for CASSDSGTVNQPQHF.

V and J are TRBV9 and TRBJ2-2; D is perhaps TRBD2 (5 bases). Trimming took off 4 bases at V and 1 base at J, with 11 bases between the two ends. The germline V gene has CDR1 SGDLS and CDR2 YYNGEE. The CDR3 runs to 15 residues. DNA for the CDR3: TGTGCCAGCAGCCCCTTTGGAGGGAACACCGGGGAGCTGTTTTTT. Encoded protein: CASSPFGGNTGELFF.